The 21 T cell receptor beta chains presented below share a single source sample, sequenced in a study of cytomegalovirus exposure and HLA in healthy donors. PCR involved 60 Vbeta and 13 Jbeta primers. The protocol was immunoSEQ multiplex PCR, while the TCRdb copy is restricted to in-frame clones and leaves out a portion. The table has around 100,000 clones, over 65% seen once. Specimen: PBMCs. All receptors derive from a woman aged 30 to 39 in good health and CMV-seronegative.

There are a few counts of this clone. The CDR3 nucleotides are TGTGCCAGCAGTGCCGAAGACAGTGCCTACGAGCAGTACTTC. It codes for CASSAEDSAYEQYF. The chain recombines TRBV6-4 with TRBJ2-7; the D gene is possibly TRBD1 (5 bases). This CDR3 region has 14 residues. Per germline, CDR1 MRHNA and CDR2 SNTAGT. V was cut by 4 bases and J by 2 bases, with 12 bases left in between.

The sample holds a few counts of this clone. The chain links TRBV25-1 to TRBJ1-1; TRBD1 agrees at 9 bases. The V gene's germline CDR1 is MGHDK and CDR2 SYGVNS. CDR3 length: 14 amino acids. J lost 1 base, V lost 10 bases, and 7 bases had no gene match. The CDR3 DNA sequence: TGTGCCACCAGGATGACAGGGGGGAACACTGAAGCTTTCTTT. Residues: CATRMTGGNTEAFF.

The rearrangement uses TRBV2 and TRBJ1-2; D ambiguous. Germline V CDR1 and CDR2: SNHLY, FYNNEI. Trimming left V 4 bases short and J 0 bases short, with 12 bases between. The CDR3 is made up of 15 amino acids. This chain's CDR3 is CASSVVRQANYGYTF. CDR3 bases: TGTGCCAGCAGTGTGGTCAGGCAAGCTAACTATGGCTACACCTTC.

The J gene is TRBJ2-2, the V gene TRBV19; D may be TRBD2 (5 bases). The CDR3 contains 13 residues. Germline V gene data show CDR1 as LNHDA and CDR2 as SQIVND (reference sequence). V was clipped by 3 bases and J by 6 bases, with 8 bases between them. CDR3: CASSIWGAGELFF. CDR3 nucleotide sequence: TGTGCCAGTAGTATTTGGGGAGCCGGGGAGCTGTTTTTT.

The chain uses TRBV21-1 and TRBJ1-4. TRBV21-1 is a listed pseudogene. This CDR3 is built from 15 residues. In DNA form, the CDR3 reads TGTGCCAGCAGCAAAGACTCCCTTGCCAATGAAAAACTGTTTTTT. Protein: CASSKDSLANEKLFF.

In this sample, this clone turned up a few times. The rearrangement joins TRBV7-2 to TRBJ1-2; D gene uncertain. This CDR3 has 15 residues. Germline values: CDR1 SGHTA, CDR2 FQGNSA. V lost 2 bases and J lost 1, with 11 bases in between. CDR3 loop: CASSLQLRDNYGYTF. CDR3 nucleotides: TGTGCCAGCAGCTTACAACTGCGGGATAACTATGGCTACACCTTC.

The chain links TRBV4-1 to TRBJ1-3; possible D gene TRBD1, 6 bases. CDR3 length: 20 residues. Trimming took 0 bases from V and 0 from J, leaving 21 bases between them. Germline lookup yields CDR1 MGHRA and CDR2 YSYEKL. The CDR3 loop reads CASSQDSGQKHLGSGNTIYF. As DNA, the CDR3 is TGCGCCAGCAGCCAAGATAGTGGACAGAAACATCTAGGCTCTGGAAACACCATATATTTT.

This clone was counted a few times. The chain has TRBV6-5 and TRBJ1-1; TRBD1 is a possible D gene (5 bases). Trimming took off 8 bases at V and 0 bases at J, with 13 bases between the two ends. This CDR3 spans 14 amino acids. Germline CDR1 MNHEY, CDR2 SVGAGI. The CDR3 spells CASYARALNTEAFF. The CDR3 DNA reads TGTGCCAGCTACGCCAGGGCATTGAACACTGAAGCTTTCTTT.

The gene calls are TRBV5-6 and TRBJ2-1; 9 bases map to TRBD1. From germline, CDR1 is SGHDT and CDR2 YYEEEE. Trimming removed 6 bases from V and 4 bases from J; junction bases left unmatched: 5. This CDR3 contains 14 residues. CDR3 DNA: TGTGCCAGCATAGGGGACAGGGAATACAATGAGCAGTTCTTC. Translation: CASIGDREYNEQFF. The complete variable domain, with remaining parts taken from reference TRBV5-6 and TRBJ2-1, reads DAGVTQSPTHLIKTRGQQVTLRCSPKSGHDTVSWYQQALGQGPQFIFQYYEEEERQRGNFPDRFSGHQFPNYSSELNVNALLLGDSALYLCASIGDREYNEQFFGPGTRLTVL.

The chain employs TRBV29-1 and TRBJ1-1; D remains ambiguous. The CDR3 spans 14 residues. Germline-derived CDR1 and CDR2 are SQVTM and ANQGSEA. Trimming removed 0 bases at V and 3 bases at J, with 11 bases between. The CDR3: CSVEERVRDTEAFF. As DNA, the CDR3 is TGCAGCGTTGAAGAACGGGTGAGGGACACTGAAGCTTTCTTT.

The CDR3 region has the DNA TGTGCCAGCAGCGTCACCTCTCTGGGGGGGGCAAGCGAGCAGTACTTC. Residues: CASSVTSLGGASEQYF. The J gene is TRBJ2-7, the V gene TRBV9; TRBD2 might be the D (7 bases). Germline loops: CDR1 SGDLS, CDR2 YYNGEE. The CDR3 runs to 16 residues. The germline V and J ends were trimmed by 2 bases and 6 bases, with 21 bases remaining between them.

V is TRBV19 and J is TRBJ1-5; tentatively, D is TRBD1 (6 bases). Trimming took 3 bases from V and 9 from J, leaving 15 bases between them. The CDR3 covers 14 residues. CDR1 LNHDA and CDR2 SQIVND come from the germline V gene (reference sequence). The CDR3: CASSMQWGQGPQHF. CDR3 DNA sequence: TGTGCCAGTAGTATGCAATGGGGGCAAGGGCCCCAGCATTTT.

The sample holds one count of this clone. The chain uses TRBV27 and TRBJ1-6, with TRBD1 matching over 9 bases. The ends lost 6 bases at V and 7 bases at J; junction bases unmatched: 7. The CDR3 loop spans 15 amino acids. The V gene's germline CDR1 is MNHEY and CDR2 SMNVEV (reference sequence). The CDR3 coding sequence is TGTGCCAGCAGGGGGACAGGGATAATCAATTCACCCCTCCACTTT. Translation gives CASRGTGIINSPLHF.

The chain couples TRBV11-2 to TRBJ2-7; 14 positions match TRBD2. The germline V gene has CDR1 SGHAT and CDR2 FQNNGV. The trim removed 5 bases at V and 1 base at J, leaving 10 bases unmatched. The CDR3 is 18 amino acids. The CDR3 bases are TGTGCCAGCAGCCTACCTGGGACTAGCGGGAGTAGGTCCTACGAGCAGTACTTC. It translates to CASSLPGTSGSRSYEQYF.

In its sample, this clone was seen once. V usage is TRBV6-5 and J usage is TRBJ2-3; D is unresolved. In germline, CDR1 is MNHEY, CDR2 SVGAGI. The V end was cut by 5 bases, the J end by 4 bases, with 10 bases between. The length of the CDR3 is 13 residues. The CDR3 protein is CASSTLGADTQYF. The CDR3 DNA reads as TGTGCCAGCAGTACTCTTGGAGCAGATACGCAGTATTTT.

This clone was picked up a small number of times. The chain uses TRBV19 and TRBJ1-1, with D perhaps TRBD1 (5 bases). The CDR3 is made up of 13 amino acids. CDR1 LNHDA and CDR2 SQIVND come from the germline V gene (reference sequence). Trimming left V 5 bases short and J 4 bases short, with 11 bases between. DNA for the CDR3: TGTGCCAGTAGTTCCGGGACTCGCACTGAAGCTTTCTTT. It is translated as CASSSGTRTEAFF.

The chain recombines TRBV6-4 with TRBJ2-2; possible D gene TRBD2, 5 bases. Germline V gene sequence: CDR1 MRHNA, CDR2 SNTAGT. CDR3 length equals 14 residues. V gave up 5 bases and J gave up 8 bases, with 15 bases separating them. As DNA, the CDR3 is TGTGCCAGCAGTCCAACCGAGGGTTCGGGGGAGCTGTTTTTT. Translated, it gives CASSPTEGSGELFF.

The V and J genes are TRBV2 and TRBJ1-2, with 7 positions matching TRBD1. The CDR3 is 15 amino acids. Germline V gene lookup returns CDR1 SNHLY and CDR2 FYNNEI. V was clipped by 7 bases and J by 2 bases; unmatched bases: 10. The CDR3 nucleotides read TGTGCCAGCAATCCAACAGGGGCCGAGAACTATGGCTACACCTTC. Protein product: CASNPTGAENYGYTF.

This clone was found once. The chain is built from TRBV6-5 and TRBJ1-5; 9 bases line up with TRBD1. Germline CDR1 reads MNHEY; CDR2 reads SVGAGI. V shed 3 bases, J shed 8 bases, and the junction held 5 bases outside the gene matches. There are 14 residues in the CDR3. CDR3 sequence reads: CASSYGQGREPQHF. For the CDR3, the DNA is TGTGCCAGCAGTTATGGACAGGGGAGGGAGCCCCAGCATTTT.

This rearrangement joins TRBV14 to TRBJ1-3; 9 nucleotides line up with TRBD1. Germline lookup yields CDR1 SGHDN and CDR2 FVKESK. The junction had 2 bases not matched to a gene; V was cut back by 6 bases and J by 2 bases. This CDR3 comprises 14 residues. CDR3 in amino acids: CASSRDRAGNTIYF. The CDR3 DNA follows: TGTGCCAGCAGTCGGGACAGGGCTGGAAACACCATATATTTT.

The chain combines TRBV30 with TRBJ2-7, with TRBD2 matching 8 bases. V lost 1 base, J lost 13 bases, and 18 bases stayed unmatched. This CDR3 contains 15 residues. Per the germline V gene, CDR1 is GTSNPN and CDR2 is SVGIG (reference sequence). The CDR3 sequence: CAWSATVGTSGGQYF. Here the CDR3 DNA reads TGTGCCTGGAGTGCTACAGTGGGGACTTCGGGGGGGCAATACTTC.